This TCR beta chain was recorded in a study of shared clonotypes between healthy human individuals. The trim removed 4 bases at V and 7 bases at J, leaving 7 bases unmatched. Germline V gives CDR1 SGHTA, CDR2 FQGTGA. This CDR3 comprises 15 residues. Generated by immunoSEQ multiplex PCR, the TCRdb table keeps only in-frame clones and is missing some. The sample records about 500,000 clones, about 74% being singletons. Points from the study as a whole: The expectation was that sequencing depth would affect clonotype sharing among donors.

This clone is a singleton in its sample. Its antigen remains unidentified. This clonotype was sampled from a woman in her 40s in good health. Some clones in this sample may be carry-over from other donors' samples. Material for sequencing was PBMCs. The chain combines TRBV7-3 with TRBJ2-1; TRBD2 matches at 10 bases. The CDR3 sequence: CASSSPAGGGNEQFF. CDR3 DNA: TGTGCCAGCAGCTCCCCAGCGGGAGGGGGGAATGAGCAGTTCTTC.